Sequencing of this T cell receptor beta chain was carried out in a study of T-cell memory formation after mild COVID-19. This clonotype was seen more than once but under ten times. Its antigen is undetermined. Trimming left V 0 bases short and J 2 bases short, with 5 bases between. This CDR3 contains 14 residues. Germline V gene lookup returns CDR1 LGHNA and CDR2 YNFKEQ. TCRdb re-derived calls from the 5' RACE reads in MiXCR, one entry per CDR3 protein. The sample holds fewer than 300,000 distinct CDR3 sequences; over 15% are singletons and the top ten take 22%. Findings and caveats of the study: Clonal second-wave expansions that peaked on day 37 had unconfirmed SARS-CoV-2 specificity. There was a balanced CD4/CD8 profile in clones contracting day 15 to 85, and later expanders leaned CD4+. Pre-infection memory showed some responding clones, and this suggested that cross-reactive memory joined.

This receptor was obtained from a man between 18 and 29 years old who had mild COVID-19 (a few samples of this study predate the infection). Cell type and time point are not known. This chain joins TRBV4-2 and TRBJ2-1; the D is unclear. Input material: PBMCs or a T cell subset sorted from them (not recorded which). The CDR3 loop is CASSQDGPYNEQFF. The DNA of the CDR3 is TGTGCCAGCAGCCAAGACGGGCCCTACAATGAGCAGTTCTTC.